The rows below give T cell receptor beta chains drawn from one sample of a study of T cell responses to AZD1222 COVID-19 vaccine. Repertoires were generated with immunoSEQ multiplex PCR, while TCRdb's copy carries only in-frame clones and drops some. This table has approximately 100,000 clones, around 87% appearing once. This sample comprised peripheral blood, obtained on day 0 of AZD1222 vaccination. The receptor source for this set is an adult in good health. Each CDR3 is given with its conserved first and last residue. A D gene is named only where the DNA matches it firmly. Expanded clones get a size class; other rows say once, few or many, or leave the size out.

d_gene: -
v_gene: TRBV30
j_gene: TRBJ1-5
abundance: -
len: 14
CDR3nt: TGTGCCTGGAGTAGAGCCGGGAATCGCCAGCCCCAGCATTTT
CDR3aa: CAWSRAGNRQPQHF

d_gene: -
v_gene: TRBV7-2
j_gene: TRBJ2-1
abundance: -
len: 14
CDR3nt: TGTGCCAGCAGCTCCAGGACGGGCTACAATGAGCAGTTCTTC
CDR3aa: CASSSRTGYNEQFF

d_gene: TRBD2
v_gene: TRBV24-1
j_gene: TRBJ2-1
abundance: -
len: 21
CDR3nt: TGTGCCACCAGTGATTTTGATGGTACTAGCGGGATCAAAAGCTCCTACAATGAGCAGTTCTTC
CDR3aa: CATSDFDGTSGIKSSYNEQFF

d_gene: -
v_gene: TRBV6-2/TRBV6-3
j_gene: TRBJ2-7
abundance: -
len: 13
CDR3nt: TGTGCCAGCAGTTTAAAAGCTCAATACGAGCAGTACTTC
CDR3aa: CASSLKAQYEQYF

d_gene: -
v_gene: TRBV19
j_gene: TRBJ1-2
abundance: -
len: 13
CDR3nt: TGTGCCAGCGCGCAGGGGCCCCGCAGGGGCTACACCTTC
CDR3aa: CASAQGPRRGYTF

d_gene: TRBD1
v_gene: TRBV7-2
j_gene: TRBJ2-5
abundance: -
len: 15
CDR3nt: TGTGCCAGCAGCCCGGACAGGCCGGGACGTGAGACCCAGTACTTC
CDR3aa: CASSPDRPGRETQYF

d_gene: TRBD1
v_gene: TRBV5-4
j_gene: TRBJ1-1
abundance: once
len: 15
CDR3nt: TGTGCCAGCAGCCCCTCGGCAGGGGGGAACACTGAAGCTTTCTTT
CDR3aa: CASSPSAGGNTEAFF

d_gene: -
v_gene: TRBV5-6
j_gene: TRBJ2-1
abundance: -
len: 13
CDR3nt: TGTGCCAGCAGCTTGATTATTGGTAATGAGCAGTTCTTC
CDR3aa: CASSLIIGNEQFF

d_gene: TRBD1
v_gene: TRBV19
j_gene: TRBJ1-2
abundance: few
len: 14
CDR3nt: TGTGCCAGTACCTCTGGAGGGACAGCCTATGGCTACACCTTC
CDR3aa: CASTSGGTAYGYTF

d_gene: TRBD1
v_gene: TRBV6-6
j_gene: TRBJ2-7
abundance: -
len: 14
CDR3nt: TGTGCCAGCAGACCGGGACAGGGTTTTAGTAAGCAGTACTTC
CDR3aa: CASRPGQGFSKQYF

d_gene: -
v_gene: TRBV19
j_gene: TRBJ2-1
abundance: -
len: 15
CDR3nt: TGTGCCAGTAGTATGATGGCTAGCCTTCACAATGAGCAGTTCTTC
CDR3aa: CASSMMASLHNEQFF

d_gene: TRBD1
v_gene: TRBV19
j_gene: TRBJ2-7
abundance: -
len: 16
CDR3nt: TGTGCCAGTAGTCAACCGGGGGACAGGGGAAACGACGAGCAGTACTTC
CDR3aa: CASSQPGDRGNDEQYF

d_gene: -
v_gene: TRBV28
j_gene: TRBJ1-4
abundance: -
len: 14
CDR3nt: TGTGCCAGCAGCGTGGGCAGGGGAGCCGAAAAACTGTTTTTT
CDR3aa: CASSVGRGAEKLFF

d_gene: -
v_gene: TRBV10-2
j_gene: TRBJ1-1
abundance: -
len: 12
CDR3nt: TGCGCCAGCAGTTTCCAGGGGAATGAAGCTTTCTTT
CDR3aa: CASSFQGNEAFF

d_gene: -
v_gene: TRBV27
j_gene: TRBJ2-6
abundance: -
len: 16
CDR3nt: TGTGCCAGCAGTGGGGCTCGCGGCCCTGGGGCCAACGTCCTGACTTTC
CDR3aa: CASSGARGPGANVLTF

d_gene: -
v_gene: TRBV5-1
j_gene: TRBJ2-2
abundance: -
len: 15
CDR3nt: TGCGCCAGCACTCAGGGGATACAAAAGGTCGGGGAGCTGTTTTTT
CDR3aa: CASTQGIQKVGELFF

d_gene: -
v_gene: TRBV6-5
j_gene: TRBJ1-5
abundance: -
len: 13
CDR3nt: TGTGCCAGCAGGGACGGATACAATCAGCCCCAGCATTTT
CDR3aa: CASRDGYNQPQHF

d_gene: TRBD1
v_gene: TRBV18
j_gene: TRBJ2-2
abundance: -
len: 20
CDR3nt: TGTGCCAGCTCACCGCACGGACAGGACTTACTCATTTTAGGGACCGGGGAGCTGTTTTTT
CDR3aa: CASSPHGQDLLILGTGELFF

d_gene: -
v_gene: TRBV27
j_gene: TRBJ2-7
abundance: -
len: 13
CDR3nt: TGTGCCAGCAGTCCCGGACAGAACTACGAGCAGTACTTC
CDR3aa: CASSPGQNYEQYF

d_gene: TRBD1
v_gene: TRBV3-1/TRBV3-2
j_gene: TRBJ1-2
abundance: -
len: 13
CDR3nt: TGTGCCAGCAGCCCTACCCACAGGGGTTGGTACACCTTC
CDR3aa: CASSPTHRGWYTF

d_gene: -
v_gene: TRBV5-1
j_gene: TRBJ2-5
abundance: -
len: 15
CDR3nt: TGCGCCAGCAGCTTGGTACGACAGAGCCAAGAGACCCAGTACTTC
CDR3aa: CASSLVRQSQETQYF

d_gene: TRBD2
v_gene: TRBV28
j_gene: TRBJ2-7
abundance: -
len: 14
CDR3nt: TGTGCCAGCAGTGTCCTAGCGGGGGCGAGGGAGCAGTACTTC
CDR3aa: CASSVLAGAREQYF

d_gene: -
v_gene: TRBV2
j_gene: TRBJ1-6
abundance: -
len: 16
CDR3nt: TGTGCCAGCAGTCAGGAGGGGGGCTCGGATAATTCACCCCTCCACTTT
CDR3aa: CASSQEGGSDNSPLHF

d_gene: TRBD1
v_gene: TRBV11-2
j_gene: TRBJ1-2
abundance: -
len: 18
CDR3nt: TGTGCCAGCAGCTCTCACAGGCGGGACAGGGAAATTAACTATGGCTACACCTTC
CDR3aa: CASSSHRRDREINYGYTF

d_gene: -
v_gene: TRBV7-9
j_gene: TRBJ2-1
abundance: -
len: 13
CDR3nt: TGTGCCAGCAGCTTAGAGGCGGGGAATGAGCAGTTCTTC
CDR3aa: CASSLEAGNEQFF

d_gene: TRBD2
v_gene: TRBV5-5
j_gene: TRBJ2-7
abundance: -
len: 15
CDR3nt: TGTGCCAGCACACAGGAGGGACTAGCGGGGTACGAGCAGTACTTC
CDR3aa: CASTQEGLAGYEQYF

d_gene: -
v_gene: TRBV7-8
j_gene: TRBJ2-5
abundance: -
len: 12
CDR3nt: TGTGCCAGCAGCTTAGAAAAGGAGACCCAGTACTTC
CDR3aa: CASSLEKETQYF

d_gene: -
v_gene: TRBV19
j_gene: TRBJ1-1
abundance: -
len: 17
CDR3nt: TGTGCCAGTAGTATGGTCAGGGGCCTTGGGCGGGGAAGTGGAGCTTTCTTT
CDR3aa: CASSMVRGLGRGSGAFF